Listed below are T cell receptor beta chains from one sample, sequenced in a study of blood T cell repertoires in COVID-19. Here immunoSEQ multiplex PCR was the method, and the copy in TCRdb shows in-frame clones only, minus some. The table has 300,000 to 350,000 clones, roughly 87% seen once. The sample consisted of PBMCs or T cells enriched from blood (not recorded which). These receptors all come from a woman aged 18-35 years who had recovered from COVID-19. The CDR3 runs from the conserved cysteine through the conserved F or W. D genes are given only for firm matches. Some rows have no size entry. The others give once, few or many, or a class for an expanded clone.

j_gene | v_gene | len | d_gene | abundance | CDR3nt | CDR3aa
TRBJ2-6 | TRBV28 | 15 | NA | NA | TGTGCCAGCCTACTTGGTCCCTCTGGGGCCAACGTCCTGACTTTC | CASLLGPSGANVLTF
TRBJ1-4 | TRBV10-3 | 13 | TRBD1 | NA | TGTGCCATCAGAGCGACAGGGGAGGAAAAACTGTTTTTT | CAIRATGEEKLFF
TRBJ1-1 | TRBV29-1 | 12 | NA | NA | TGCAGCGTTGGACAGATGAACACTGAAGCTTTCTTT | CSVGQMNTEAFF
TRBJ2-1 | TRBV27 | 16 | NA | NA | TGTGCCACCACCCCGAGGCGGGACAGCTCCTACAATGAGCAGTTCTTC | CATTPRRDSSYNEQFF
TRBJ1-4 | TRBV7-6 | 19 | TRBD1 | NA | TGTGCCAGCAGCTTCCGGGACAGGGACGTTGTCGCAACTAATGAAAAACTGTTTTTT | CASSFRDRDVVATNEKLFF
TRBJ2-7 | TRBV3-1/TRBV3-2 | 15 | NA | NA | TGTGCCAGCAGCCAATGGTCGGGACAACTAGGGGAGCAGTACTTC | CASSQWSGQLGEQYF
TRBJ1-5 | TRBV9 | 15 | NA | few | TGTGCCAGCAGCGTAGACGGGGTTCTGGAGCAGCCCCAGCATTTT | CASSVDGVLEQPQHF
TRBJ1-2 | TRBV15 | 17 | NA | NA | TGTGCCACCAGCAGAGATCCCTCCAGGTCGGTTAGCTATGGCTACACCTTC | CATSRDPSRSVSYGYTF
TRBJ1-2 | TRBV18 | 13 | NA | NA | TGTGCCAGCTCACCATACTCCGGCTATGGCTACACCTTC | CASSPYSGYGYTF
TRBJ1-5 | TRBV12-3/TRBV12-4 | 13 | NA | few | TGTGCCAGCAGTCCGACAGGAGTTCAGCCCCAGCATTTT | CASSPTGVQPQHF
TRBJ1-2 | TRBV28 | 18 | TRBD1 | NA | TGTGCCAGCAGCACGGGGATCTGGGGGGACAGTATAAACTATGGCTACACCTTC | CASSTGIWGDSINYGYTF
TRBJ2-1 | TRBV5-4 | 15 | TRBD1 | NA | TGTGCCAGCAGCTTTGGGACAGGGCGCTACAATGAGCAGTTCTTC | CASSFGTGRYNEQFF
TRBJ1-2 | TRBV18 | 14 | TRBD1 | NA | TGTGCCAGCTCACAGGACAGGGCTAACTATGGCTACACCTTC | CASSQDRANYGYTF
TRBJ2-7 | TRBV5-5 | 18 | NA | NA | TGTGCCAGCAGCTCGGGAGGCCACTGGCAGGGGGCTCTAGGCGAGCAGTACTTC | CASSSGGHWQGALGEQYF
TRBJ1-2 | TRBV7-8 | 16 | NA | NA | TGTGCCAGCAGCCGGCGTCTGGCCGGGTGGGACTATGGCTACACCTTC | CASSRRLAGWDYGYTF
TRBJ2-7 | TRBV6-5 | 12 | NA | NA | TGTGCCAGCGGGAGGGGGACCTACGAGCAGTACTTC | CASGRGTYEQYF
TRBJ1-2 | TRBV14 | 17 | TRBD1 | NA | TGTGCCAGCCCTGCCCCCGAACCGGGACAGGGGAACTATGGCTACACCTTC | CASPAPEPGQGNYGYTF
TRBJ2-1 | TRBV7-3 | 14 | TRBD2 | few | TGTGCCAGCAGCTTCGGACTAGATGTTAATGAGCAGTTCTTC | CASSFGLDVNEQFF
TRBJ2-2 | TRBV27 | 12 | NA | NA | TGTGCCAGCAGACGCAGGGGCGGGGAGCTGTTTTTT | CASRRRGGELFF
TRBJ2-7 | TRBV6-5 | 14 | TRBD1 | NA | TGTGCCAGCAGTAGACAGGGGGGGACCTACGAGCAGTACTTC | CASSRQGGTYEQYF
TRBJ2-3 | TRBV5-8 | 16 | NA | NA | TGTGCCAGCAGCTTTCGGGTAGCATCTAGCACAGATACGCAGTATTTT | CASSFRVASSTDTQYF
TRBJ2-3 | TRBV6-5 | 16 | TRBD1 | NA | TGTGCCAGCAGTTCCCGACGACAGGGTGGTACAGATACGCAGTATTTT | CASSSRRQGGTDTQYF
TRBJ1-2 | TRBV12-3/TRBV12-4 | 13 | NA | NA | TGTGCCAGCAGTTTAGCGGCGGGTTCTGGCTACACCTTC | CASSLAAGSGYTF
TRBJ1-1 | TRBV10-3 | 15 | TRBD1 | once | TGTGCCACAGAGCAGACAGGGTCGAGGGACACTGAAGCTTTCTTT | CATEQTGSRDTEAFF
TRBJ2-2 | TRBV5-4 | 16 | TRBD2 | NA | TGTGCCAGCAGCACCGACGGAGCGGGAGTTACCGGGGAGCTGTTTTTT | CASSTDGAGVTGELFF
TRBJ2-1 | TRBV3-1/TRBV3-2 | 16 | TRBD2 | NA | TGTGCCAGCAGCTTGCGGGGGGGCCAGTTCTACAATGAGCAGTTCTTC | CASSLRGGQFYNEQFF
TRBJ1-5 | TRBV7-2 | 15 | NA | NA | TGTGCCAGCAGCTTATTCACAGGGTATGGTCAGCCCCAGCATTTT | CASSLFTGYGQPQHF
TRBJ1-6 | TRBV11-2 | 12 | NA | NA | TGTGCCAGCAGCTTATGGCGGTCACCCCTCCACTTT | CASSLWRSPLHF
TRBJ2-3 | TRBV27 | 15 | NA | NA | TGTGCCAGCAGTCCGGACTATCTCTTCACAGATACGCAGTATTTT | CASSPDYLFTDTQYF